Presented here are 14 T cell receptor beta chains from one specimen sequenced in a study of blood T cells in healthy people across ages. It was with a sample-barcoded 5' primer and a J-beta primer mix that a second PCR of roughly 7 to 12 cycles was run. TCRdb re-analysed the 5' RACE reads in MiXCR, keeping a single row per CDR3 protein. The repertoire includes roughly 800,000 distinct CDR3 sequences, nearly 60% of them detected once, and approximately 23% sits in the top ten. The sample was blood. The receptors shown here come from a man aged 30-40 years in good health.

In nucleotides, the CDR3 is TGTGCCAGCAGCTTAGTCCCAGGGGACGGCTACACCTTC. It specifies CASSLVPGDGYTF. The chain has TRBV7-9 and TRBJ1-2; TRBD1 is a possible D gene (6 bases). This CDR3 contains 13 residues. V lost 1 base to trimming and J lost 8 bases, with 11 bases between them. Germline-derived CDR1 and CDR2 are SEHNR and FQNEAQ (reference sequence).

CDR3 region: CSARDSLDPNQETQYF. CDR3 DNA: TGCAGTGCTAGAGATAGTCTCGATCCGAACCAAGAGACCCAGTACTTC. The chain employs TRBV20-1 and TRBJ2-5; no clear D gene. Germline lookup yields CDR1 DFQATT and CDR2 SNEGSKA (reference sequence). The CDR3 length is 16 residues. V gave up 0 bases and J gave up 0 bases, with 14 bases separating them.

The chain carries TRBV13 and TRBJ2-7; 9 nucleotides align to TRBD2. This CDR3 comprises 16 residues. V lost 0 bases to trimming and J lost 0 bases; unmatched junction nucleotides: 3. CDR1 is PRHDT and CDR2 is FYEKMQ in the germline V gene (reference sequence). The CDR3 DNA follows: TGTGCCAGCAGCTTAGGCGGTAGCGGGAGCTCCTACGAGCAGTACTTC. Encoded protein: CASSLGGSGSSYEQYF.

The CDR3 here is CASFGLGYIEGYF. The CDR3 DNA is TGTGCCAGCTTCGGGTTGGGGTATATTGAGGGGTACTTC. This rearrangement joins TRBV21-1 to TRBJ2-7; TRBD2, as called in the table, went unchecked against the DNA. TRBV21-1 is noted as a pseudogene. CDR3 size: 13 residues.

The sample holds a few counts of this clonotype. The chain has TRBV12-3 or TRBV12-4 and TRBJ1-1; 7 nucleotides align to TRBD1. The V segment lost 7 bases and the J segment 7 bases; nucleotides outside the gene matches: 9. The CDR3 covers 13 residues. CDR3: CASTQLQGGEAFF. CDR3 nucleotides: TGTGCCAGCACCCAACTTCAGGGGGGTGAAGCTTTCTTT.

This clonotype occurred a few times. CDR3 region: CASSPRASGRDTQYF. The CDR3 DNA sequence: TGTGCCAGCAGCCCGCGGGCTAGCGGGAGAGATACGCAGTATTTT. The chain is built from TRBV7-3 and TRBJ2-3; 10 bases line up with TRBD2. V gave up 5 bases and J gave up 5 bases; unmatched junction bases: 7. Germline CDR1 is SGHTA and CDR2 is FQGTGA. This CDR3 spans 15 amino acids.

CDR3 coding DNA: TGTGCCAGCAGTTACTCTCCGCGGGGGGGTCGCTACAATGAGCAGTTCTTC. It is translated as CASSYSPRGGRYNEQFF. The J gene is TRBJ2-1, the V gene TRBV6-6; 9 nucleotides line up with TRBD2. The length of the CDR3 is 17 residues. Unmatched junction bases numbered 6, after V lost 0 bases and J lost 3 bases. Germline assignment: CDR1 MNHNY and CDR2 SVGAGI (reference sequence).

The chain links TRBV6-4 to TRBJ1-3, with D possibly matching TRBD1 (6 bases). The CDR3 extends over 16 amino acids. In germline, CDR1 is MRHNA, CDR2 SNTAGT. V lost 6 bases to trimming and J lost 3 bases, with 18 bases between them. CDR3 DNA sequence: TGTGCCAGCAGGGAACCTTGGACAGCGGTTGGAAACACCATATATTTT. Amino acids: CASREPWTAVGNTIYF.

The rearrangement joins TRBV25-1 to TRBJ2-7; no definite D call. Per germline, CDR1 MGHDK and CDR2 SYGVNS. This CDR3 has 12 residues. V gave up 2 bases and J gave up 5 bases, with 7 bases separating them. This CDR3 is CASSERAHEQYF. For the CDR3, the DNA is TGTGCCAGCAGTGAAAGGGCCCACGAGCAGTACTTC.

The chain has TRBV29-1 and TRBJ2-5, with 8 bases lining up with TRBD2. The CDR3 length is 11 residues. The V segment lost 3 bases and the J segment 13 bases; nucleotides outside the gene matches: 7. The germline CDR1 and CDR2 sequences are SQVTM and ANQGSEA. The CDR3 region is CSVDEREWLYF. The CDR3 DNA follows: TGCAGCGTTGACGAGCGGGAGTGGCTGTACTTC.

This clonotype is a singleton in its sample. J is TRBJ2-4 and V is TRBV9; 9 bases map to TRBD2. Germline assignment: CDR1 SGDLS and CDR2 YYNGEE. V lost 4 bases to trimming and J lost 0 bases; unmatched junction nucleotides: 2. The CDR3 sequence is 15 residues long. The CDR3 spells CASSPGLAAKNIQYF. CDR3 bases: TGTGCCAGCAGCCCGGGACTAGCAGCCAAAAACATTCAGTACTTC.

This sequence joins TRBV7-2 and TRBJ2-7, with a weak D call TRBD1 (6 bases). This CDR3 comprises 14 residues. V lost 5 bases and J lost 2, with 13 bases in between. Per germline, CDR1 SGHTA and CDR2 FQGNSA. DNA for the CDR3: TGTGCCAGCAGCCCCTACGGACAGACCTACGAGCAGTACTTC. Its protein is CASSPYGQTYEQYF.

This chain connects TRBV7-9 to TRBJ1-6, with D maybe TRBD1 (6 bases). Per germline, CDR1 SEHNR and CDR2 FQNEAQ (reference sequence). Deletions cut 5 bases from V and 8 bases from J, with 13 bases between. This CDR3 region has 14 residues. CDR3 protein: CASSKGGIHSPLHF. The DNA for the CDR3 is TGTGCCAGCAGCAAAGGGGGTATCCATTCACCCCTCCACTTT.

This clonotype was detected a few times. V and J are TRBV12-3 or TRBV12-4 and TRBJ1-5; D remains unclear. The CDR3 totals 13 residues. With 5 bases removed from V and 5 bases from J, the gap between germline ends came to 10 bases. The CDR3, as DNA: TGTGCCAGCAGTAAGAATGGGGATCAGCCCCAGCATTTT. Its protein product is CASSKNGDQPQHF.